This T cell receptor (beta chain) was sequenced during a study of cytomegalovirus exposure and HLA in healthy donors. The study, taken as a whole, reports: The study listed roughly 150 cytomegalovirus-associated TCR beta chains.

It was with 60 Vbeta and 13 Jbeta primers that the PCR ran. Generated by immunoSEQ multiplex PCR, the TCRdb table keeps only in-frame clones and is missing some. The profile shows around 120,000 clones, more than 80% of them singletons. J was trimmed by 5 bases and V by 3 bases; bases with no gene match: 4. In germline, CDR1 is SEHNR, CDR2 FQNEAQ (reference sequence). The CDR3 has 15 residues. As concerns this clone: Its antigen remains unidentified.

J is TRBJ1-4 and V is TRBV7-9; 9 bases line up with TRBD1. The sequence came from a man younger than 45 in good health and CMV-seronegative. The sample taken for sequencing was PBMCs. The CDR3 here is CASSFDRGANEKLFF. Here the CDR3 DNA reads TGTGCCAGCAGCTTCGACAGGGGGGCGAATGAAAAACTGTTTTTT.